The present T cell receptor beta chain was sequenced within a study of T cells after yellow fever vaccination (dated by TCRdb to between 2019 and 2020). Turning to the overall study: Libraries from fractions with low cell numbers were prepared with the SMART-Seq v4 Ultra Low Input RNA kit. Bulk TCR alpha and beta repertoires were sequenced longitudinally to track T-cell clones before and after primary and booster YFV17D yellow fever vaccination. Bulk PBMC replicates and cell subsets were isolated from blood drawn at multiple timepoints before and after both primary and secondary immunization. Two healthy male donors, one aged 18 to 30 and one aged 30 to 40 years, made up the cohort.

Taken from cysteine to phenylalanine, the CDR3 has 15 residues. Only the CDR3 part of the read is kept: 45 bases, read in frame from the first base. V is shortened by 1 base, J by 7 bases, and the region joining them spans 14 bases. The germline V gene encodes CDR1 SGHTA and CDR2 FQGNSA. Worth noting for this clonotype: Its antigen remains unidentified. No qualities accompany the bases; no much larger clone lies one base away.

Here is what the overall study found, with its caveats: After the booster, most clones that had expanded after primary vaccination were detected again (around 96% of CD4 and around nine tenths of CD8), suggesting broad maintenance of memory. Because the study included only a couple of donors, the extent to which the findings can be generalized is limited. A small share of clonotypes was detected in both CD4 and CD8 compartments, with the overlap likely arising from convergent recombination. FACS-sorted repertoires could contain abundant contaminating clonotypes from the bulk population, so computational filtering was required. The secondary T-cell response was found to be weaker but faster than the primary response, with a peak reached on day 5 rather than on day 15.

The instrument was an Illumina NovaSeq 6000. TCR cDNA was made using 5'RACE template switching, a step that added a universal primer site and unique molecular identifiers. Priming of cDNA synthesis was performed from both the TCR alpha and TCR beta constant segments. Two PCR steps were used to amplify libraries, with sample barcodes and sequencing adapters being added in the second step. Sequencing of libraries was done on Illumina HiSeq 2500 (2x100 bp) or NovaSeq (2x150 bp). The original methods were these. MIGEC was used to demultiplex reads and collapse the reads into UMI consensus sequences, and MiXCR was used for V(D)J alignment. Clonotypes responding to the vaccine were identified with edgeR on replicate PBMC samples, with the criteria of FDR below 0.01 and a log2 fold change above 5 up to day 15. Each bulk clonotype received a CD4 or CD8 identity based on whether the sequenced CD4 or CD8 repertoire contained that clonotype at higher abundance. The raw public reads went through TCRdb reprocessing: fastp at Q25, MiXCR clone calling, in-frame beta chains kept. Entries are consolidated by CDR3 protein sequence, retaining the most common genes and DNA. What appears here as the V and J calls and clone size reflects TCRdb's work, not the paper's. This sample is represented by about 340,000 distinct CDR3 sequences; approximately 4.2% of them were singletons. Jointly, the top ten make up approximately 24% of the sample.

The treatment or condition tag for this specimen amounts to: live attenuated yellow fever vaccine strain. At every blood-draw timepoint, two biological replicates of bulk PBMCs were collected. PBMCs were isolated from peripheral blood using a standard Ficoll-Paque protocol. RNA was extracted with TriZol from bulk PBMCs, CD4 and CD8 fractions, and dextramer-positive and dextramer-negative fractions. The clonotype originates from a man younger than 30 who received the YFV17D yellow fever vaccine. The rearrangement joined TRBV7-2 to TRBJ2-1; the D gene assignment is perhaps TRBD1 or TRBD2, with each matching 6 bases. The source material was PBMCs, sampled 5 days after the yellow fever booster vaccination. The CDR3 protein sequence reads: CASSLVPGAFNEQFF. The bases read TGTGCCAGCAGCTTAGTCCCGGGGGCTTTTAATGAGCAGTTCTTC.